These 2 T cell receptor beta chains came from one sample sequenced in a study of blood T cell repertoires in COVID-19. Libraries were prepared by immunoSEQ multiplex PCR; TCRdb keeps only in-frame clonotypes and omits some of them. Of a few hundred thousand clones listed, 85% are singletons. Sequencing was carried out using peripheral blood. These receptors all come from a human donor in a cohort sampled during active COVID-19.

The chain couples TRBV5-5 to TRBJ1-1; the match to TRBD1 covers 7 bases. V trimming: 4 bases; J trimming: 0 bases; junction bases outside the gene matches: 3. The CDR3 consists of 14 residues. Germline loops: CDR1 SGHKS, CDR2 YYEKEE (reference sequence). In DNA, the CDR3 is TGTGCCAGCAGCCCGGGACAGATGAACACTGAAGCTTTCTTT. Protein product: CASSPGQMNTEAFF.

The chain uses TRBV6-5 and TRBJ1-2; 9 bases map to TRBD1. Germline lookup yields CDR1 MNHEY and CDR2 SVGAGI. CDR3 length: 14 amino acids. V lost 7 bases and J lost 4; bases outside the gene matches: 7. In nucleotides, the CDR3 is TGTGCCAGCACCCAGACAGGGGGTGGCTATGGCTACACCTTC. Translation: CASTQTGGGYGYTF.